These 24 T cell receptor beta chains came from one sample sequenced in a study of blood T cell repertoires in COVID-19. TCRdb's table, derived via immunoSEQ multiplex PCR, lists solely in-frame clones and lacks some. This table holds 100,000 to 150,000 clones, around nine tenths found once. The sequenced material came from peripheral blood. The receptors here all came from a man between 65 and 85 years old with active COVID-19.

The chain recombines TRBV3-1 (or the pseudogene TRBV3-2) with TRBJ2-7; no firm D call. Per germline, CDR1 LGHDT and CDR2 YNNKEL (reference sequence). V was shortened by 7 bases and J by 3 bases, with 10 bases between the two germline ends. This CDR3 has 12 amino acids. The CDR3 is CASKRNGYEQYF. CDR3 bases: TGTGCCAGCAAGCGTAACGGCTACGAGCAGTACTTC.

This chain uses TRBV29-1 with TRBJ2-3; D unresolved. From germline, CDR1 is SQVTM and CDR2 ANQGSEA. The CDR3 runs 13 residues. V was pared by 1 base and J by 3 bases, with 8 bases between. CDR3 sequence (DNA): TGCAGCGTTGAAGTCATCCGGACAGATACGCAGTATTTT. Protein: CSVEVIRTDTQYF.

The chain links TRBV28 to TRBJ2-6; D unclear. In germline, CDR1 is MDHEN, CDR2 SYDVKM. The CDR3 has 14 amino acids. V shed 7 bases and J shed 0 bases, with 7 bases lying between them. This chain's CDR3 is CASNLNSGANVLTF. The CDR3 coding sequence is TGTGCCAGCAACTTGAACTCTGGGGCCAACGTCCTGACTTTC.

The chain joins TRBV6-5 to TRBJ2-5; 11 bases are shared with TRBD1. CDR1 and CDR2 from the germline V gene are MNHEY and SVGAGI. This CDR3 contains 15 residues. With V trimmed by 6 bases and J by 5 bases, 8 bases remained unmatched. Written as DNA, the CDR3 is TGTGCCAGCAGCCGTGGACAGGGGGCTTCGGAGACCCAGTACTTC. It specifies CASSRGQGASETQYF.

The chain is built from TRBV20-1 and TRBJ2-1, with D possibly being TRBD1 (5 bases). The CDR3 consists of 11 residues. Germline loops: CDR1 DFQATT, CDR2 SNEGSKA (reference sequence). CDR3 nucleotides: TGCAGGGCTCGACAGTACAATGAGCAGTTCTTC. This codes for CRARQYNEQFF.

The chain links TRBV5-1 to TRBJ2-7; TRBD1 matches at 7 bases. CDR1 is SGHRS and CDR2 is YFSETQ in the germline V gene. The V segment lost 0 bases and the J segment 2 bases; nucleotides outside the gene matches: 5. The CDR3 is 15 amino acids. CDR3 amino acids: CASSLVTGDPYEQYF. In DNA, the CDR3 is TGCGCCAGCAGCTTGGTCACAGGGGATCCCTACGAGCAGTACTTC.

This chain links TRBV5-1 with TRBJ1-3; 7 nucleotides line up with TRBD1. This CDR3 is built from 15 residues. Trimming cost V 0 bases and J 3 bases; bases outside gene matches: 3. Looked up from germline, CDR1 is SGHRS and CDR2 is YFSETQ. CDR3 loop: CASSLDRGIGNTIYF. The CDR3 DNA is TGCGCCAGCAGCTTGGACAGGGGTATTGGAAACACCATATATTTT. Full variable domain (rest looked up from reference TRBV5-1 and TRBJ1-3): KAGVTQTPRYLIKTRGQQVTLSCSPISGHRSVSWYQQTPGQGLQFLFEYFSETQRNKGNFPGRFSGRQFSNSRSEMNVSTLELGDSALYLCASSLDRGIGNTIYFGEGSWLTVV.

The chain couples TRBV27 to TRBJ1-2; 10 nucleotides align to TRBD1. This CDR3 has 15 residues. Germline values: CDR1 MNHEY, CDR2 SMNVEV (reference sequence). Losses at the gene ends were 7 bases for V and 8 bases for J; bases not matched to a gene: 13. The CDR3 DNA is TGTGCCAGCACCAGTCCCGGGACAGGGGTCTGGGGCTACACCTTC. Protein product: CASTSPGTGVWGYTF.

This clone was counted between two and nine times. This chain connects TRBV28 to TRBJ1-6, with D possibly matching TRBD1 (5 bases). Germline V gene data show CDR1 as MDHEN and CDR2 as SYDVKM. This CDR3 has 14 amino acids. V lost 7 bases, J lost 2 bases, and 9 bases lay in between. CDR3 sequence (DNA): TGTGCCAGCAACCGACAGACCTATAATTCACCCCTCCACTTT. Translated, it gives CASNRQTYNSPLHF.

The chain recombines TRBV6-5 with TRBJ1-2; TRBD1 might be the D (5 bases). This CDR3 contains 14 residues. Germline values: CDR1 MNHEY, CDR2 SVGAGI. Between the trimmed V and J ends, which lost 7 bases and 3 bases, there was a span of 15 bases. The CDR3 DNA reads as TGTGCCAGCACCCCCTGGCAGGGCGACTATGGCTACACCTTC. Translation gives CASTPWQGDYGYTF.

The chain is built from TRBV20-1 and TRBJ2-7; D possibly corresponds to TRBD2 (6 bases). The length of the CDR3 is 15 residues. From germline, CDR1 is DFQATT and CDR2 SNEGSKA (reference sequence). Trimming pared 3 bases from V and 3 bases from J, leaving 18 bases between. As DNA, the CDR3 is TGCAGTGCTAGTGATCGGCTAGCGACCAACTACGAGCAGTACTTC. Translated, it gives CSASDRLATNYEQYF.

The rearrangement uses TRBV28 and TRBJ2-3, with 12 bases lining up with TRBD2. Looked up from germline, CDR1 is MDHEN and CDR2 is SYDVKM. V lost 5 bases, J lost 5 bases, and 8 bases stayed unmatched. The CDR3 runs to 16 residues. CDR3 coding DNA: TGTGCCAGCAGTCCCGGACTAGCGGGGACTCTAGATACGCAGTATTTT. Protein sequence: CASSPGLAGTLDTQYF.

The CDR3, as DNA: TGTGCCAGCAACCTCAGGGCTAACAATCAGCCCCAGCATTTT. It codes for CASNLRANNQPQHF. The J gene is TRBJ1-5, the V gene TRBV2; perhaps TRBD1 as D (5 bases). CDR1 and CDR2 from the germline V gene are SNHLY and FYNNEI. The germline V and J ends were trimmed by 7 bases and 3 bases, with 13 bases remaining between them. The CDR3 totals 14 residues.

The rearrangement uses TRBV9 and TRBJ2-7, with D unclear. Between the trimmed V and J ends, which lost 0 bases and 0 bases, there was a span of 10 bases. Looked up from germline, CDR1 is SGDLS and CDR2 is YYNGEE. This CDR3 spans 15 amino acids. The CDR3 spells CASSVGGSFSYEQYF. The CDR3 nucleotides are TGTGCCAGCAGCGTAGGCGGCAGTTTCTCCTACGAGCAGTACTTC. The full variable domain, completed using reference TRBV9 and TRBJ2-7, is DSGVTQTPKHLITATGQRVTLRCSPRSGDLSVYWYQQSLDQGLQFLIQYYNGEERAKGNILERFSAQQFPDLHSELNLSSLELGDSALYFCASSVGGSFSYEQYFGPGTRLTVT.

This clone came up a few times. This chain uses TRBV18 with TRBJ2-5; TRBD2 aligns across 10 bases. The CDR3 totals 17 residues. Germline trimming cut 2 bases from V and 5 bases from J; bases unmatched to any gene: 11. In germline, CDR1 is KGHSH, CDR2 LQKENI. The chain's CDR3 is CASSPNQGLAGAETQYF. Written as DNA, the CDR3 is TGTGCCAGCTCACCAAATCAGGGGCTAGCGGGAGCTGAGACCCAGTACTTC.

This clone was picked up a small number of times. CDR3 loop: CASSVRDTANTEAFF. CDR3 nucleotide sequence: TGTGCCAGCAGCGTCCGGGACACCGCGAACACTGAAGCTTTCTTT. The chain uses TRBV9 and TRBJ1-1, with D perhaps TRBD1 (6 bases). This CDR3 region has 15 residues. Germline CDR1 and CDR2: SGDLS and YYNGEE. Trimming removed 2 bases at V and 1 base at J, with 12 bases between.

The V call is TRBV10-3, the J call TRBJ1-5; D gene ambiguous. The germline CDR1 and CDR2 sequences are ENHRY and SYGVKD. The CDR3 is 13 amino acids. V lost 0 bases and J lost 7, with 7 bases in between. The CDR3 DNA reads TGTGCCATCAGTGAGTCATCCGGGCAGCCCCAGCATTTT. Encoded protein: CAISESSGQPQHF.

The chain combines TRBV3-1 (or the pseudogene TRBV3-2) with TRBJ2-5, with 15 bases matching TRBD2. The CDR3 totals 17 residues. Germline V gene lookup returns CDR1 LGHDT and CDR2 YNNKEL (reference sequence). Losses at the gene ends were 4 bases for V and 5 bases for J; bases not matched to a gene: 8. CDR3 DNA: TGTGCCAGCAGCCTGGGACTAGCGGGAGGCTTCATCGAGACCCAGTACTTC. Translated, it gives CASSLGLAGGFIETQYF.

The V call is TRBV9, the J call TRBJ2-1; 8 nucleotides align to TRBD2. V gave up 0 bases and J gave up 0 bases; unmatched junction bases: 8. The CDR3 length is 18 residues. CDR1 and CDR2 (germline): SGDLS, YYNGEE. CDR3 sequence: CASSVVGPLAGSYNEQFF. CDR3 coding DNA: TGTGCCAGCAGCGTAGTGGGCCCCCTAGCGGGCTCCTACAATGAGCAGTTCTTC.

The chain is built from TRBV5-4 and TRBJ2-7, with D tentatively TRBD2 (5 bases). The V gene lost 7 bases and the J gene lost 2 bases, with 19 bases spanning the gap. CDR1 is SGHNT and CDR2 is YYREEE in the germline V gene (reference sequence). This CDR3 has 15 residues. CDR3 bases: TGTGCCAGCCGGCAATCTGGCGGGCCAGCCTACGAGCAGTACTTC. The encoded protein is CASRQSGGPAYEQYF.

This clone was seen a few times. CDR3 coding DNA: TGTGCCAGCAGCTTAGATTACAGGGAGTCCATCTACGAGCAGTACTTC. Its protein is CASSLDYRESIYEQYF. The chain carries TRBV11-2 and TRBJ2-7, with D possibly being TRBD1 (6 bases). CDR3 length equals 16 residues. Between the trimmed V and J ends, which lost 0 bases and 3 bases, there was a span of 15 bases. Germline-derived CDR1 and CDR2 are SGHAT and FQNNGV. Full variable domain (rest looked up from reference TRBV11-2 and TRBJ2-7): EAGVAQSPRYKIIEKRQSVAFWCNPISGHATLYWYQQILGQGPKLLIQFQNNGVVDDSQLPKDRFSAERLKGVDSTLKIQPAKLEDSAVYLCASSLDYRESIYEQYFGPGTRLTVT.

The V call is TRBV7-2, the J call TRBJ1-2; D possibly corresponds to TRBD1 (6 bases). The CDR3 runs to 15 residues. Germline CDR1 and CDR2: SGHTA and FQGNSA. The V and J ends lost 4 bases and 4 bases respectively, with 16 bases between them. CDR3 protein: CASSSRQGSIYGYTF. The CDR3 DNA follows: TGTGCCAGCAGCTCCCGGCAGGGGAGTATCTATGGCTACACCTTC.

The chain links TRBV28 to TRBJ2-3, with TRBD2 matching over 9 bases. This CDR3 region has 14 residues. The germline gives CDR1 MDHEN, CDR2 SYDVKM. Trimming removed 3 bases from V and 5 bases from J; junction bases left unmatched: 3. CDR3 DNA: TGTGCCAGCAGTTTTAGTAGCGGGAGAGATACGCAGTATTTT. Protein: CASSFSSGRDTQYF.

Only one count was recorded for this clone. The genes are TRBV7-2 and TRBJ1-5; D is uncertain. The V end lost 1 base, the J end lost 7 bases, and 14 bases lay between the germline ends. Looked up from germline, CDR1 is SGHTA and CDR2 is FQGNSA. CDR3 size: 15 residues. The CDR3 is CASSLVVVPGQPQHF. CDR3 DNA: TGTGCCAGCAGCTTAGTCGTCGTGCCAGGACAGCCCCAGCATTTT.